This entry lists 18 T cell receptor beta chains sequenced from one sample in a study of blood T cell repertoires in COVID-19. Data came from immunoSEQ multiplex PCR; TCRdb stores just in-frame clones and leaves some out. This table holds fewer than 500,000 clones, 87% found once. Sequencing was carried out using PBMCs or T cells enriched from blood (not recorded which). The receptors shown here come from a man in his thirties or forties who had recovered from COVID-19.

V gene TRBV4-2 combines with J gene TRBJ2-3; 10 nucleotides line up with TRBD1. The V gene's germline CDR1 is LGHNA and CDR2 YNFKEQ. This CDR3 is 16 amino acids long. J gave up 3 bases and V 3 bases, and 6 bases lay outside the gene matches. The chain's CDR3 is CASSQYRDRGTDTQYF. The CDR3 DNA is TGTGCCAGCAGCCAGTACCGGGACAGGGGTACAGATACGCAGTATTTT.

V gene TRBV12-3 or TRBV12-4 combines with J gene TRBJ1-4; no definite D call. The CDR3 loop spans 12 amino acids. V dropped 3 bases and J dropped 10 bases, with 9 bases sitting between them. CDR3 protein: CASSLGPRKLFF. The CDR3 DNA reads TGTGCCAGCAGTTTGGGCCCCCGAAAACTGTTTTTT.

J is TRBJ1-1 and V is TRBV7-6, with 8 positions matching TRBD1. The V gene's germline CDR1 is SGHVS and CDR2 FNYEAQ. The CDR3 sequence is 14 residues long. Trimming removed 1 base from V and 6 bases from J; junction bases left unmatched: 4. CDR3 in DNA: TGTGCCAGCAGCTTAGAACAGGGGGACGCTGAAGCTTTCTTT. Its protein product is CASSLEQGDAEAFF.

The J gene is TRBJ1-5, the V gene TRBV10-3; D ambiguous. The CDR3 is 14 residues long. The V gene's germline CDR1 is ENHRY and CDR2 SYGVKD. The ends were cut back, 4 bases at V and 0 bases at J, with 7 bases in the middle. The CDR3 loop reads CAISVSYSNQPQHF. Written as DNA, the CDR3 is TGTGCCATCAGTGTCAGTTATAGCAATCAGCCCCAGCATTTT.

This rearrangement joins TRBV6-5 to TRBJ1-6, with 10 bases lining up with TRBD1. Looked up from germline, CDR1 is MNHEY and CDR2 is SVGAGI. The CDR3 totals 15 residues. Trimming at V came to 7 bases and at J to 7 bases, leaving 7 bases not matched to a gene. The CDR3 DNA reads TGTGCCAGCACCCATATGGGACAGGGGAATTCACCCCTCCACTTT. Amino acids: CASTHMGQGNSPLHF.

The rearrangement links TRBV7-9 to TRBJ2-3; tentatively, D is TRBD2 (6 bases). V lost 4 bases and J 5 bases, leaving 7 bases between the germline ends. Germline lookup yields CDR1 SEHNR and CDR2 FQNEAQ (reference sequence). This CDR3 has 12 amino acids. The CDR3 here is CASSSGGDTQYF. The CDR3 nucleotides are TGTGCCAGCAGCTCCGGGGGAGATACGCAGTATTTT.

The rearrangement uses TRBV4-1 and TRBJ1-1, with a weak D call TRBD1 (5 bases). The CDR3 consists of 13 residues. Germline V lookup: CDR1 MGHRA, CDR2 YSYEKL. V was cut by 6 bases and J by 2 bases, with 10 bases left in between. CDR3 bases: TGCGCCAGCAGACGGGGGGAAAACACTGAAGCTTTCTTT. Its protein product is CASRRGENTEAFF.

The chain has TRBV11-2 and TRBJ1-4, with 7 positions matching TRBD1. This CDR3 region has 16 residues. Germline trimming cut 4 bases from V and 6 bases from J; bases unmatched to any gene: 11. Germline V gene data show CDR1 as SGHAT and CDR2 as FQNNGV. The CDR3 DNA sequence: TGTGCCAGCAGCTCGTACACGGGACAGCTCTATGAAAAACTGTTTTTT. Protein sequence: CASSSYTGQLYEKLFF.

DNA of the CDR3: TGTGCCAGCAGCAAAGTAATCTGGCCCCCCAGAAGCGATGGCTACACCTTC. Its protein product is CASSKVIWPPRSDGYTF. The chain couples TRBV21-1 to TRBJ1-2. TRBV21-1 is shown as a pseudogene. There are 17 residues in the CDR3.

V usage is TRBV7-8 and J usage is TRBJ2-1; possible D gene TRBD2, 5 bases. V was shortened by 4 bases and J by 1 base, with 8 bases between the two germline ends. CDR1 and CDR2 from the germline V gene are SGHVS and FQNEAQ. The CDR3 runs to 14 residues. Written as DNA, the CDR3 is TGTGCCAGCAGCTCAATAGCGTCCTACAATGAGCAGTTCTTC. Translating it yields CASSSIASYNEQFF.

The chain is built from TRBV11-2 and TRBJ2-7; 8 bases map to TRBD2. Germline V CDR1 and CDR2: SGHAT, FQNNGV. Trimming at V came to 5 bases and at J to 1 base, leaving 7 bases not matched to a gene. The CDR3 length is 15 residues. The CDR3: CASSPREGLSYEQYF. CDR3 bases: TGTGCCAGCAGCCCCCGGGAGGGGCTATCCTACGAGCAGTACTTC.

V gene TRBV25-1 combines with J gene TRBJ1-6; the D gene is possibly TRBD1 (5 bases). Trimming removed 7 bases from V and 2 bases from J, with 9 bases in between. The germline CDR1 and CDR2 sequences are MGHDK and SYGVNS. This CDR3 region has 14 residues. The CDR3 DNA is TGTGCCAGCAATCCGACAGCCTATAATTCACCCCTCCACTTT. This codes for CASNPTAYNSPLHF.

The V and J genes are TRBV2 and TRBJ1-5; 9 bases line up with TRBD1. Trimming at V came to 0 bases and at J to 7 bases, leaving 4 bases not matched to a gene. CDR1 and CDR2 (germline): SNHLY, FYNNEI. This CDR3 has 15 amino acids. The CDR3 DNA follows: TGTGCCAGCAGTGAAGCGGGACAGGGACGGCAGCCCCAGCATTTT. Translating gives CASSEAGQGRQPQHF.

The CDR3 DNA follows: TGTGCCAGCAGCTTAGGGGGACAGGCCCAGTGGAATGGCTACACCTTC. Its protein is CASSLGGQAQWNGYTF. The chain combines TRBV7-9 with TRBJ1-2; 8 bases align to TRBD1. Losses at the gene ends were 1 base for V and 6 bases for J; bases not matched to a gene: 10. The CDR3 spans 16 residues. Germline CDR1 is SEHNR and CDR2 is FQNEAQ (reference sequence).

This rearrangement joins TRBV10-3 to TRBJ2-3, with 7 positions matching TRBD2. V lost 2 bases, J lost 6 bases, and 5 bases stayed unmatched. There are 14 residues in the CDR3. Germline V CDR1 and CDR2: ENHRY, SYGVKD. The CDR3 DNA follows: TGTGCCATCAGTGAGGGCAGGGAGGGCGATACGCAGTATTTT. The encoded protein is CAISEGREGDTQYF.

This rearrangement joins TRBV5-1 to TRBJ2-7; D not resolved. This CDR3 spans 14 amino acids. From germline, CDR1 is SGHRS and CDR2 YFSETQ. Trimming took off 5 bases at V and 0 bases at J, with 12 bases between the two ends. The CDR3 nucleotides are TGCGCCAGCAGTCTACCCTCGAGCTCCTACGAGCAGTACTTC. As protein: CASSLPSSSYEQYF.

This clone showed up just a few times. The chain carries TRBV9 and TRBJ1-3; D perhaps matches TRBD1 (5 bases). CDR1 and CDR2 from the germline V gene are SGDLS and YYNGEE. Trimming took 3 bases from V and 3 from J, leaving 16 bases between them. This CDR3 has 16 residues. CDR3: CASSAIPGTRGNTIYF. The CDR3 region has the DNA TGTGCCAGCAGCGCGATACCCGGGACTCGTGGAAACACCATATATTTT.

V gene TRBV15 combines with J gene TRBJ1-1; 8 bases match TRBD1. The CDR3 runs to 14 residues. From germline, CDR1 is LNHNV and CDR2 YYDKDF (reference sequence). J was trimmed by 5 bases and V by 4 bases; bases with no gene match: 6. This chain's CDR3 is CATSTGQGGTEAFF. CDR3 sequence (DNA): TGTGCCACCAGCACTGGACAGGGAGGTACTGAAGCTTTCTTT. The whole variable domain, filled in from reference TRBV15 and TRBJ1-1, reads DAMVIQNPRYQVTQFGKPVTLSCSQTLNHNVMYWYQQKSSQAPKLLFHYYDKDFNNEADTPDNFQSRRPNTSFCFLDIRSPGLGDTAMYLCATSTGQGGTEAFFGQGTRLTVV.